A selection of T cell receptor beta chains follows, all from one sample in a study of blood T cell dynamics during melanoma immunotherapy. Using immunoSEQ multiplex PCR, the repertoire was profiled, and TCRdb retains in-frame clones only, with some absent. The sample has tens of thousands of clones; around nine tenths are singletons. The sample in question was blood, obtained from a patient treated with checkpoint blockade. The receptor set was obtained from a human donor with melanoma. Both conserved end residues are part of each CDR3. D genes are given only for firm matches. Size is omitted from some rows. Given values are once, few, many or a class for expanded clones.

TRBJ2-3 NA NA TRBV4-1 CASSPTTRVDTQYF TGCGCCAGCAGCCCCACCACGAGGGTCGATACGCAGTATTTT
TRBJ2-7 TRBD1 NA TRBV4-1 CASSHAGQGSYEQYF TGCGCCAGCAGCCATGCTGGACAGGGCTCCTACGAGCAGTACTTC
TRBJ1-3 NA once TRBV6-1 CASSEAHGNTIYF TGTGCCAGCAGTGAAGCGCACGGGAACACCATATATTTT
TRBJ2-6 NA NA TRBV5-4 CASSTGRDRGSGANVLTF TGTGCCAGCAGTACTGGACGGGATCGGGGCTCTGGGGCCAACGTCCTGACTTTC
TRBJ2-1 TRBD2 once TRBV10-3 CAISESIAGGFKQFF TGTGCCATCAGTGAATCAATAGCGGGAGGTTTCAAGCAGTTCTTC
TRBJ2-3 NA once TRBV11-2 CASSWGRADTQYF TGTGCCAGCAGCTGGGGACGGGCGGATACGCAGTATTTT
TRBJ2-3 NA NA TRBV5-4 CASSSVVGTDTQYF TGTGCCAGCAGCTCGGTAGTGGGGACAGATACGCAGTATTTT
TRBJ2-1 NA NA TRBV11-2 CASSTRSGRSLANEQFF TGTGCCAGCAGCACTAGGAGCGGGCGGAGCCTGGCGAATGAGCAGTTCTTC
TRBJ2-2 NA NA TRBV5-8 CASSPLGTLQTGELFF TGTGCCAGCAGCCCGCTGGGGACCCTTCAGACCGGGGAGCTGTTTTTT
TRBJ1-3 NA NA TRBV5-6 CASSDSSAGNTIYF TGTGCCAGCAGCGATAGCTCAGCTGGAAACACCATATATTTT
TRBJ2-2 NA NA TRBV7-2 CASSQSLAPGELFF TGTGCCAGCAGCCAGAGTCTGGCCCCCGGGGAGCTGTTTTTT
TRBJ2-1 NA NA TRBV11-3 CASSLDDLYNEQFF TGTGCCAGCAGCTTAGATGACCTATACAATGAGCAGTTCTTC
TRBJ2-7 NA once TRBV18 CASSPSVASYEQYF TGTGCCAGCTCACCTTCGGTTGCTTCCTACGAGCAGTACTTC
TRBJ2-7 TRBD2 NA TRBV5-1 CASSNPGLAGYEQYF TGCGCCAGCAGCAACCCGGGACTAGCGGGATACGAGCAGTACTTC
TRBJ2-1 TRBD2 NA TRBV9 CASSVVAGHYNEQFF TGTGCCAGCAGCGTAGTAGCGGGGCACTACAATGAGCAGTTCTTC
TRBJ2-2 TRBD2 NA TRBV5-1 CASSWTSGGTTGELFF TGCGCCAGCAGCTGGACTAGCGGGGGTACGACCGGGGAGCTGTTTTTT
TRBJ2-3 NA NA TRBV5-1 CASSLVGVTDTQYF TGCGCCAGCAGCTTGGTTGGAGTCACAGATACGCAGTATTTT
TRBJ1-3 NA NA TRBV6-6 CASSYSGVSSGNTIYF TGTGCCAGCAGTTACTCGGGGGTCTCTTCTGGAAACACCATATATTTT
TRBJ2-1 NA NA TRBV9 CASSVGSSNEQFF TGTGCCAGCAGCGTGGGTAGCAGCAATGAGCAGTTCTTC
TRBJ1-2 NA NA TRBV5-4 CASGSWVSGGYTF TGTGCCAGCGGCTCTTGGGTTTCCGGGGGCTACACCTTC
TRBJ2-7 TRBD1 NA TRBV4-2 CASSQLRDRPSYEQYF TGTGCCAGCAGCCAACTTCGGGACAGGCCCTCCTACGAGCAGTACTTC
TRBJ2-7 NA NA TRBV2 CASRRQGGISEQYF TGTGCCAGCAGGAGACAGGGAGGAATTTCCGAGCAGTACTTC
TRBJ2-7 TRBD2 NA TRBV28 CASSRGTSGSRSYEQYF TGTGCCAGCAGTCGTGGGACTAGCGGGAGTAGAAGCTACGAGCAGTACTTC
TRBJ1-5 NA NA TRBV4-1 CASSLLWEDTPQHF TGCGCCAGCAGCCTCCTCTGGGAGGATACGCCCCAGCATTTT
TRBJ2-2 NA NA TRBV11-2 CASSPGTRNTGELFF TGTGCCAGCAGCCCAGGGACGAGGAACACCGGGGAGCTGTTTTTT
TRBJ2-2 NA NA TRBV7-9 CASSLTMGSGELFF TGTGCCAGCAGCTTAACGATGGGCTCCGGGGAGCTGTTTTTT
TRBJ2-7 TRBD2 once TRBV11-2 CASSLDATSGSLLEQYF TGTGCCAGCAGCTTAGATGCCACTAGCGGGAGTCTCCTCGAGCAGTACTTC
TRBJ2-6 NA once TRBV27 CASSFSQGGSGANVLTF TGTGCCAGCAGTTTCTCACAGGGAGGGTCTGGGGCCAACGTCCTGACTTTC
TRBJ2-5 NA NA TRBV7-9 CASSSLALQETQYF TGTGCCAGCAGCTCCCTAGCGCTCCAAGAGACCCAGTACTTC
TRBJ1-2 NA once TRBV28 CASSFDPYGYTF TGTGCCAGCAGTTTCGATCCTTATGGCTACACCTTC
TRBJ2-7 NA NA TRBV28 CASSSSGTLYEQYF TGTGCCAGCAGTTCTTCCGGGACACTATACGAGCAGTACTTC
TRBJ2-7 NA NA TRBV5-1 CASSETSMITQYF TGCGCCAGCAGCGAGACTTCCATGATTACGCAGTACTTC
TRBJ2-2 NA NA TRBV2 CASRLRTVDTGELFF TGTGCCAGCAGATTACGGACAGTTGACACCGGGGAGCTGTTTTTT
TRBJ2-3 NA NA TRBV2 CASGRGAQYF TGTGCCAGCGGAAGAGGGGCGCAGTATTTT
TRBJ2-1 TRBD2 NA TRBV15 CATSRDGTSGYNEQFF TGTGCCACCAGCAGAGACGGGACTAGCGGCTACAATGAGCAGTTCTTC
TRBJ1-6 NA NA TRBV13 CASSLAVLGLRNSPLHF TGTGCCAGCAGCTTAGCCGTGCTCGGGCTCAGGAATTCACCCCTCCACTTT
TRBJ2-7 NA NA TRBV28 CASSLSILDGTPWEQYF TGTGCCAGCAGTTTATCAATTTTGGACGGGACTCCGTGGGAGCAGTACTTC
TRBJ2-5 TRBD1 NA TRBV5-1 CASSLGQGGETQYF TGCGCCAGCAGCTTGGGACAGGGGGGAGAGACCCAGTACTTC
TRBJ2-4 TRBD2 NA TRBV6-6 CASSPVWTSVNIQYF TGTGCCAGCTCCCCCGTCTGGACTAGCGTAAACATTCAGTACTTC
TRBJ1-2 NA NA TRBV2 CASKKTGLDYGYTF TGTGCCAGCAAAAAAACAGGGTTGGACTATGGCTACACCTTC
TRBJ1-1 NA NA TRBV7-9 CASSLMGDVLNTEAFF TGTGCCAGCAGCTTAATGGGGGACGTCCTTAACACTGAAGCTTTCTTT
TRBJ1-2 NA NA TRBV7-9 CASSLGPYYGYTF TGTGCCAGCAGCTTAGGCCCTTACTATGGCTACACCTTC
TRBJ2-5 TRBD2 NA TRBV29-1 CSVEHLAGVPETQYF TGCAGCGTTGAACATCTAGCGGGAGTACCCGAGACCCAGTACTTC
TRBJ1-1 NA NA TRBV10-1 CASSEGGQDTEAFF TGCGCCAGCAGTGAGGGGGGGCAGGACACTGAAGCTTTCTTT
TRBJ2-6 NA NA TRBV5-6 CASSFAGSGANVLTF TGTGCCAGCAGCTTTGCCGGCTCTGGGGCCAACGTCCTGACTTTC
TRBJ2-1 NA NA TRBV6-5 CASSYSIGNEQFF TGTGCCAGCAGTTACTCGATAGGGAATGAGCAGTTCTTC